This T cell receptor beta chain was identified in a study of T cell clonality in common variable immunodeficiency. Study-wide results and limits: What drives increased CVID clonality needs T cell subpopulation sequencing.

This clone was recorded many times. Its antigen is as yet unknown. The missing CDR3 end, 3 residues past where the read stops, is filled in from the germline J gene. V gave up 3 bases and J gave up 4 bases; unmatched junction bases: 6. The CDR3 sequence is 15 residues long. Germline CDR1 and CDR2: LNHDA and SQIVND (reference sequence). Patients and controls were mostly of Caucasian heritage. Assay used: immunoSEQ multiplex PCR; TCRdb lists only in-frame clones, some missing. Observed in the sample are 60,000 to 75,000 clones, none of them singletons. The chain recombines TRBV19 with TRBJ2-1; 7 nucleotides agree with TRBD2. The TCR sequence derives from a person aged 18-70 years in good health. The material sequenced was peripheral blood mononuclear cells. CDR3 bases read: TGTGCCAGTAGTATCCGGGCTAGCGGTTACAATGAG. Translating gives CASSIRASGYNE. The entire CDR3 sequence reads CASSIRASGYNEQFF.